The text below deals with one T cell receptor (beta chain). Its antigen is unidentified. The V end was cut by 3 bases, the J end by 1 base, with 12 bases between. The CDR3 extends over 15 amino acids. Per the germline V gene, CDR1 is MNHEY and CDR2 is SVGAGI. Some clones are missing from TCRdb's copy, which holds only in-frame ones; the method was immunoSEQ multiplex PCR. The sample yields about 93,000 clones, about 86% seen once. This sample is drawn from a study of T cell responses to AZD1222 COVID-19 vaccine. Overall study results and limits: Recipients of AZD1222 seropositive at baseline numbered only 5 or 6.

The receptor's source is an adult in good health. Sequenced here: peripheral blood, sampled on day 0 of AZD1222 vaccination. The chain links TRBV6-5 to TRBJ2-5, with D uncertain. Here the CDR3 reads CASSYGRSAQETQYF. In DNA, the CDR3 is TGTGCCAGCAGTTATGGTCGATCGGCCCAAGAGACCCAGTACTTC.